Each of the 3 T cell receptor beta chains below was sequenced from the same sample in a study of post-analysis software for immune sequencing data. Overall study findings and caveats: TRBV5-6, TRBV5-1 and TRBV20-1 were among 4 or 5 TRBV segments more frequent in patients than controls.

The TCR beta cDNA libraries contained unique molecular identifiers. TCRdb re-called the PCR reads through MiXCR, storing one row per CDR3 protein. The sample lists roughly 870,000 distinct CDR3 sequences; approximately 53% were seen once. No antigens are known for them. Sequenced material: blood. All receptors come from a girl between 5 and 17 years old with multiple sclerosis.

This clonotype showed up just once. DNA of the CDR3: TGTGCCAGCAGTTTTGGCCTAGCGGGGGGGAAATTCACAGATACGCAGTATTTT. Encoded protein: CASSFGLAGGKFTDTQYF. V and J are TRBV6-5 and TRBJ2-3, with 12 bases identical to TRBD2. This CDR3 comprises 18 residues. Germline CDR1 is MNHEY and CDR2 is SVGAGI. The trim removed 4 bases at V and 2 bases at J, leaving 10 bases unmatched.

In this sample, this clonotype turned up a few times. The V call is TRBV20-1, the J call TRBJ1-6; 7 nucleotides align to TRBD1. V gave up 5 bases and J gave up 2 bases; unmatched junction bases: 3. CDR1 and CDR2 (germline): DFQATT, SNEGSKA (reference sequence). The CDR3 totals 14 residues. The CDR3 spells CSAGDRAYNSPLHF. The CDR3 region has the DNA TGCAGTGCTGGCGACAGGGCCTATAATTCACCCCTCCACTTT.

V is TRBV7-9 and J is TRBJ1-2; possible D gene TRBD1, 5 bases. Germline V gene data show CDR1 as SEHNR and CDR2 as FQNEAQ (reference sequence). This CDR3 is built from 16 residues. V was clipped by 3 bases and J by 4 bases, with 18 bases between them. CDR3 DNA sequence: TGTGCCAGCAGCTTGGGGACCGGAGGGGATAGCTATGGCTACACCTTC. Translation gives CASSLGTGGDSYGYTF.